The 5 T cell receptor beta chains reported below all come from one sample, sequenced in a study of blood T cell repertoires in COVID-19. Assay: immunoSEQ multiplex PCR; the TCRdb copy retains only in-frame clones and omits some. The sample carries around 92,000 clones, 83% recorded once. Sequencing used peripheral blood. The receptors stem from a woman aged 80 or over with acute or convalescent COVID-19.

The chain employs TRBV7-3 and TRBJ2-7, with 8 positions matching TRBD1. The CDR3 consists of 15 residues. Trimming cost V 5 bases and J 6 bases; bases outside gene matches: 12. Germline loops: CDR1 SGHTA, CDR2 FQGTGA. This chain's CDR3 is CASSPRGQVGLEQYF. In DNA, the CDR3 is TGTGCCAGCAGCCCACGGGGACAGGTAGGTCTCGAGCAGTACTTC.

CDR3: CASRLRGSNQPQHF. DNA of the CDR3: TGTGCCAGCAGGCTGAGGGGGAGCAATCAGCCCCAGCATTTT. The chain recombines TRBV5-6 with TRBJ1-5; weak D call: TRBD1 (6 bases). The CDR3 length is 14 residues. In germline, CDR1 is SGHDT, CDR2 YYEEEE. V was trimmed by 5 bases and J by 1 base, leaving 10 bases between them.

The rearrangement joins TRBV12-5 to TRBJ2-3; D ambiguous. The CDR3 totals 14 residues. Trimming removed 4 bases at V and 3 bases at J, with 11 bases between. The germline V gene has CDR1 LGHNT and CDR2 FRNRAP. As DNA, the CDR3 is TGTGCTAGTGGTTCTCTTCCAGTAACAGATACGCAGTATTTT. Its translation is CASGSLPVTDTQYF.

The chain combines TRBV18 with TRBJ2-1, with D uncertain. CDR3 length: 13 residues. The germline gives CDR1 KGHSH, CDR2 LQKENI. Trimming stripped 4 bases from V and 3 bases from J, with 7 bases between. This CDR3 reads CASSQQDYNEQFF. CDR3 sequence (DNA): TGTGCCAGCTCACAGCAGGACTACAATGAGCAGTTCTTC.

The gene calls are TRBV25-1 and TRBJ2-2, with TRBD2 matching over 7 bases. Germline trimming cut 7 bases from V and 3 bases from J; bases unmatched to any gene: 5. Germline CDR1 MGHDK, CDR2 SYGVNS. The CDR3 is 14 residues long. DNA of the CDR3: TGTGCCAGCAAGGTGGGAGGGTACACCGGGGAGCTGTTTTTT. It translates to CASKVGGYTGELFF.